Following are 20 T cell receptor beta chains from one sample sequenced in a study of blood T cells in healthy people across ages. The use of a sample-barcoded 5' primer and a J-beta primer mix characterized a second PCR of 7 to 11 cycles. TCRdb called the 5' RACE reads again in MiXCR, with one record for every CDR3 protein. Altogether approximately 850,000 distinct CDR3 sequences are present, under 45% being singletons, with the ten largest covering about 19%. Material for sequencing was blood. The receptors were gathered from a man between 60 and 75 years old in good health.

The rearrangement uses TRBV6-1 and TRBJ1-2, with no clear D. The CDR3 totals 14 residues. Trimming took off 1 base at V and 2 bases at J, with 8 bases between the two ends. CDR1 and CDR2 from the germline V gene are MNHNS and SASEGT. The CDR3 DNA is TGTGCCAGCAGTGAAGTCTCGAGGAACTATGGCTACACCTTC. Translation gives CASSEVSRNYGYTF.

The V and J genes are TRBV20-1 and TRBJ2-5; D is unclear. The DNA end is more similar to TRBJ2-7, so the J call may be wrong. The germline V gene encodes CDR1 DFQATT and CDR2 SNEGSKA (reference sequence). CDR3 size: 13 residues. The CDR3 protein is CSAREGSLGEQYF. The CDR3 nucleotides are TGCAGTGCTAGAGAAGGCTCCCTCGGCGAGCAGTACTTC.

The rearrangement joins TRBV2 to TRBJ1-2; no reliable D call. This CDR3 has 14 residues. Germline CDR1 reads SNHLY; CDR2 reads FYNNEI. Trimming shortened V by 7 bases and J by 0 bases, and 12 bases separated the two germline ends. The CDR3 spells CASNYQRANYGYTF. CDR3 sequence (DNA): TGTGCCAGCAATTACCAGCGAGCTAACTATGGCTACACCTTC.

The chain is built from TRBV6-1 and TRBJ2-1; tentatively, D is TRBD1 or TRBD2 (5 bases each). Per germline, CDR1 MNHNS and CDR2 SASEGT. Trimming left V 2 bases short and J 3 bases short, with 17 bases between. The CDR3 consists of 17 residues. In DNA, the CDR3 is TGTGCCAGCAGTGAACCTAATCGGGACGGAGTCTACAATGAGCAGTTCTTC. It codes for CASSEPNRDGVYNEQFF.

CDR3 region: CSANKGDYGYTF. The CDR3 nucleotides read TGCAGTGCTAACAAGGGGGACTATGGCTACACCTTC. The chain employs TRBV20-1 and TRBJ1-2; TRBD1 might be the D (6 bases). This CDR3 has 12 residues. Trimming cost V 4 bases and J 3 bases, with 9 bases left between them. Looked up from germline, CDR1 is DFQATT and CDR2 is SNEGSKA (reference sequence).

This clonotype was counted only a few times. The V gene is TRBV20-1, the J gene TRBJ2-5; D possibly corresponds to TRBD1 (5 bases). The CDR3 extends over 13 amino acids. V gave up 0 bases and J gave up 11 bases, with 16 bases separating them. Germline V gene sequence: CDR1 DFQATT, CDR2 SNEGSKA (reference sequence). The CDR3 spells CSARDPGSEEQYF. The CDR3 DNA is TGCAGTGCTAGAGATCCAGGGTCGGAAGAGCAGTACTTC.

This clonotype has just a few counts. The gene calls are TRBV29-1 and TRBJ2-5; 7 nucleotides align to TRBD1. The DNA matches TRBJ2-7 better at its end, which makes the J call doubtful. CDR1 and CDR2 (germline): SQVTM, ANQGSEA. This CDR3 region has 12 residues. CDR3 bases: TGCAGCGTTATAACAGGGGCCTACGAGCAGTACTTC. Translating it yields CSVITGAYEQYF.

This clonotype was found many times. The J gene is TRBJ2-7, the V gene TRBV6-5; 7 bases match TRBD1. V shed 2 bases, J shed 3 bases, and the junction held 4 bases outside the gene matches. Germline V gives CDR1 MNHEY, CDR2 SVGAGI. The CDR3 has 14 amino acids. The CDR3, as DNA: TGTGCCAGCAGTTACGGGAGACAGGGCTACGAGCAGTACTTC. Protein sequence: CASSYGRQGYEQYF.

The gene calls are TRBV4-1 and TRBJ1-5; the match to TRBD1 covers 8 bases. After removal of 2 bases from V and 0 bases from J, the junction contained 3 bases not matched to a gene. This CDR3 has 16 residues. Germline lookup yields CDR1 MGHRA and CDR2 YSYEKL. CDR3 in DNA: TGCGCCAGCAGCCAACCGGGACAGGCTAGCAATCAGCCCCAGCATTTT. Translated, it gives CASSQPGQASNQPQHF.

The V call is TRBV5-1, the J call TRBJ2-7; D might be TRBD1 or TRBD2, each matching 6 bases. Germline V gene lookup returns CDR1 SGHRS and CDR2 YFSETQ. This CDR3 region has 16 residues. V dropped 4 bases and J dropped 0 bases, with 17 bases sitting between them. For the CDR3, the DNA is TGCGCCAGCAGCCCCCAGGGGCGGGGTGTCTCCTACGAGCAGTACTTC. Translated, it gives CASSPQGRGVSYEQYF.

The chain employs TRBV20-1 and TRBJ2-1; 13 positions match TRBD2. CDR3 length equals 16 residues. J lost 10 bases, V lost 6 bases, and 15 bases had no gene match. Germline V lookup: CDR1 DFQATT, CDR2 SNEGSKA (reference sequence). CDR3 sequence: CSAPRLAGGPPKEQFF. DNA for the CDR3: TGCAGTGCCCCGAGACTAGCGGGGGGCCCCCCTAAAGAGCAGTTCTTC.

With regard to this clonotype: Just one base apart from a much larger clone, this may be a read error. CDR3 loop: CATQQAQETQYF. The CDR3 DNA is TGTGCCACCCAGCAGGCGCAAGAGACCCAGTACTTC. The V call is TRBV6-2 or TRBV6-3, the J call TRBJ2-5; D is unclear. Trimming stripped 10 bases from V and 2 bases from J, with 11 bases between. Germline CDR1 is MNHEY and CDR2 is SVGEGT. This CDR3 is 12 amino acids long.

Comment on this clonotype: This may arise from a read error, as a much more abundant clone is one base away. CDR3 bases: TGTGCCAGCAGCCGCTATGGGACTAGAGGAGGGGGAGAGCGGTACTTC. Translated, it gives CASSRYGTRGGGERYF. The V call is TRBV5-6, the J call TRBJ2-5; 8 positions agree with TRBD2. V lost 4 bases, J lost 13 bases, and 21 bases stayed unmatched. From germline, CDR1 is SGHDT and CDR2 YYEEEE. This CDR3 comprises 16 residues.

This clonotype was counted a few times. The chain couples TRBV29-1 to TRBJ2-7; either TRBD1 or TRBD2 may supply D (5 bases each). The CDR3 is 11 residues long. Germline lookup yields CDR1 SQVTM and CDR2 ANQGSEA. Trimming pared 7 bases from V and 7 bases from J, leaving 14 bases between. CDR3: CSGGDGAEQYF. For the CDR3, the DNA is TGCAGCGGTGGGGACGGCGCGGAGCAGTACTTC.

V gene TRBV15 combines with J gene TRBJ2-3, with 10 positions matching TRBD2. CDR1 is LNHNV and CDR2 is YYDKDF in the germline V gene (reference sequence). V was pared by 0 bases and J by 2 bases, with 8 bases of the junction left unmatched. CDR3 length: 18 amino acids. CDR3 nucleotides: TGTGCCACCAGCAGAGATTACCCTAGCGGGGGCTTCACAGATACGCAGTATTTT. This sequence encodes CATSRDYPSGGFTDTQYF.

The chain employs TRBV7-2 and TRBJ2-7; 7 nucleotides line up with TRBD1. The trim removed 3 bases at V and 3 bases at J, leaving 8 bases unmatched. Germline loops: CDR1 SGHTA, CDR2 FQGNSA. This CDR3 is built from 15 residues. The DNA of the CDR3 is TGTGCCAGCAGCTTGCTGGGACAGATCCGCTACGAGCAGTACTTC. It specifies CASSLLGQIRYEQYF.

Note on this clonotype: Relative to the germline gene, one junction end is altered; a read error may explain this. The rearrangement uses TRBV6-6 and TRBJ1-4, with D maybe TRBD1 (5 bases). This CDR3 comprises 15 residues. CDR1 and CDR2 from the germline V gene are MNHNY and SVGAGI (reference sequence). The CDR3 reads CAGSYSRGGNEKLFF. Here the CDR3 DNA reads TGTGCCGGCAGTTACTCGCGGGGGGGTAATGAAAAACTGTTTTTT.

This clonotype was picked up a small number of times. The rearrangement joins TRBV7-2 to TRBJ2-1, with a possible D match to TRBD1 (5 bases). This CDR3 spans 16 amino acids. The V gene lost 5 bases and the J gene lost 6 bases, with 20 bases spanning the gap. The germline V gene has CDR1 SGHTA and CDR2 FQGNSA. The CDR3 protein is CASSPELITQGNEQFF. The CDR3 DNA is TGTGCCAGCAGCCCCGAGTTAATAACCCAGGGCAATGAGCAGTTCTTC. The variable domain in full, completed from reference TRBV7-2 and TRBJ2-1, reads GAGVSQSPSNKVTEKGKDVELRCDPISGHTALYWYRQSLGQGLEFLIYFQGNSAPDKSGLPSDRFSAERTGGSVSTLTIQRTQQEDSAVYLCASSPELITQGNEQFFGPGTRLTVL.

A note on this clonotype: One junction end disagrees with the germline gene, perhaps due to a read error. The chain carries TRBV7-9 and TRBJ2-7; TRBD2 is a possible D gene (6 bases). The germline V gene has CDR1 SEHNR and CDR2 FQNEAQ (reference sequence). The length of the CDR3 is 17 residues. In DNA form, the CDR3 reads TGTGCCTGCAGCTTATATGGGCCGGAGGGTTTTTCCTACGAGCAGTACTTC. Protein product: CACSLYGPEGFSYEQYF. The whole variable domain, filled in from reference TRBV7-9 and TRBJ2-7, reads DTGVSQNPRHKITKRGQNVTFRCDPISEHNRLYWYRQTLGQGPEFLTYFQNEAQLEKSRLLSDRFSAERPKGSFSTLEIQRTEQGDSAMYLCACSLYGPEGFSYEQYFGPGTRLTVT.

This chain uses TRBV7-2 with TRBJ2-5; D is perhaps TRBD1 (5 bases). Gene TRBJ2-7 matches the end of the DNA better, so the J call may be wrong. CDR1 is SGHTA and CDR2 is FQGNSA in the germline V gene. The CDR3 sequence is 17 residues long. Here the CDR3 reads CASSLGAQGRRSYEQYF. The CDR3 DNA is TGTGCCAGCAGCTTAGGAGCCCAGGGCCGTCGGTCCTACGAGCAGTACTTC.